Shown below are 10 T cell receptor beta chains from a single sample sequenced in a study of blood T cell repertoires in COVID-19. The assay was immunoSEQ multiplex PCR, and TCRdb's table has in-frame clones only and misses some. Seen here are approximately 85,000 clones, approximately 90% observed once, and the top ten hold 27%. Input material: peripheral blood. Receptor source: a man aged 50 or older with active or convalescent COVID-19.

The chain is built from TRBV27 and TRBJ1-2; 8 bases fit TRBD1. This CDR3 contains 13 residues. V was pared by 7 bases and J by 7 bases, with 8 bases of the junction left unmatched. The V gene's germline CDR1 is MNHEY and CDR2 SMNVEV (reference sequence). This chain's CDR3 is CASTFRGRFGYTF. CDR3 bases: TGTGCCAGCACCTTCAGGGGGCGTTTTGGCTACACCTTC.

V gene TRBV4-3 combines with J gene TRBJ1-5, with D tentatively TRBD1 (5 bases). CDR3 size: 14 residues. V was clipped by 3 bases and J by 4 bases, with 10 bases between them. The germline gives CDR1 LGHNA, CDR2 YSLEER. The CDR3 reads CASSHGQKNQPQHF. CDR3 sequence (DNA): TGCGCCAGCAGCCATGGACAAAAGAATCAGCCCCAGCATTTT.

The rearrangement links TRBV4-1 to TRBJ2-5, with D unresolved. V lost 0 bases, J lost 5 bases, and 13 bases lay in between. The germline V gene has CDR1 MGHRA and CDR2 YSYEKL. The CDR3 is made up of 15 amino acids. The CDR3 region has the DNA TGCGCCAGCAGCCAAGATAGATGGAGTTGGGAGACCCAGTACTTC. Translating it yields CASSQDRWSWETQYF.

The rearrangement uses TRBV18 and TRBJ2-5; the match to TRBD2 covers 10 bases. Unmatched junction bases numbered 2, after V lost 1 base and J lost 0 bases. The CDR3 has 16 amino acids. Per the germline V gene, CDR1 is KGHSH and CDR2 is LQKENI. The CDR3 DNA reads TGTGCCAGCTCACCACAGACTAGCGGGTACCAAGAGACCCAGTACTTC. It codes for CASSPQTSGYQETQYF.

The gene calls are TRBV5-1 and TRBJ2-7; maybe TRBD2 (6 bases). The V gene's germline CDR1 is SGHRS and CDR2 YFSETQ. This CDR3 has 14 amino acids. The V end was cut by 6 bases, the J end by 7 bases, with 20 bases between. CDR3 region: CASTLGRAAGEQYF. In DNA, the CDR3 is TGCGCCAGCACTCTGGGGCGGGCTGCGGGGGAGCAGTACTTC. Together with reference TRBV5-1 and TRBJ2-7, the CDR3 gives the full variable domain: KAGVTQTPRYLIKTRGQQVTLSCSPISGHRSVSWYQQTPGQGLQFLFEYFSETQRNKGNFPGRFSGRQFSNSRSEMNVSTLELGDSALYLCASTLGRAAGEQYFGPGTRLTVT.

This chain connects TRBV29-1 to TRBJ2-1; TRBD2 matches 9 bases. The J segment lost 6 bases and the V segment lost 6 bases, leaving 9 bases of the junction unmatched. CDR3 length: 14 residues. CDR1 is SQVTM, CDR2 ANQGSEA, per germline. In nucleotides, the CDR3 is TGCAGCGTACCGACTAGCGGCCTTACCAATGAGCAGTTCTTC. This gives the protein CSVPTSGLTNEQFF.

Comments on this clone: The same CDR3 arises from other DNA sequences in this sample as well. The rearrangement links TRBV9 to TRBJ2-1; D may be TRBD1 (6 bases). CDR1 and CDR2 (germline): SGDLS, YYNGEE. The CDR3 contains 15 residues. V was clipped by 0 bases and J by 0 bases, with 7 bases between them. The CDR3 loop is CASSVAGVSYNEQFF. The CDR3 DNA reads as TGTGCCAGCAGCGTAGCAGGGGTCTCCTACAATGAGCAGTTCTTC.

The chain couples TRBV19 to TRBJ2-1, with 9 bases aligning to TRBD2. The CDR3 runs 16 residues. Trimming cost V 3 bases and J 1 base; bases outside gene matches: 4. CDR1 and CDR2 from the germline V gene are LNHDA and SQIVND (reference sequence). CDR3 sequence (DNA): TGTGCCAGTAGTATCGTAGCGGGGGCGTCCTACAATGAGCAGTTCTTC. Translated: CASSIVAGASYNEQFF.

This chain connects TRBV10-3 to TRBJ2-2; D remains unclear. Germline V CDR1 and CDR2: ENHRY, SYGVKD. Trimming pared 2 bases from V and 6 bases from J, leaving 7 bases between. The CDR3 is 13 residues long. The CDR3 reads CAISEPLSGELFF. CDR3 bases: TGTGCCATCAGTGAGCCATTGTCCGGGGAGCTGTTTTTT.

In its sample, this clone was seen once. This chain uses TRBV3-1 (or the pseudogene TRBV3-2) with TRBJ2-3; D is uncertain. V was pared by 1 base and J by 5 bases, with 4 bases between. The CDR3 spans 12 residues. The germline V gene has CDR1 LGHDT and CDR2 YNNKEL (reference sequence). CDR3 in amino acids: CASSQVRDTQYF. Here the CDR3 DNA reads TGTGCCAGCAGCCAAGTTAGAGATACGCAGTATTTT.